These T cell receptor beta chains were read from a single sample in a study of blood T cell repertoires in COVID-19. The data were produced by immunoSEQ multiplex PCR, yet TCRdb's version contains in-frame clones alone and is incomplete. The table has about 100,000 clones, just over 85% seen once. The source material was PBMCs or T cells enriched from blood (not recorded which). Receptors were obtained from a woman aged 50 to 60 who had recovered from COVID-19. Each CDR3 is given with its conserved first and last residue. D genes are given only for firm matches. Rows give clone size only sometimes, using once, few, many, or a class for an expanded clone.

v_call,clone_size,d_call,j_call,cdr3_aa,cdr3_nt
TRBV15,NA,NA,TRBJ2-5,CATSRDGVAGETQYF,TGTGCCACCAGCAGAGACGGGGTCGCGGGAGAGACCCAGTACTTC
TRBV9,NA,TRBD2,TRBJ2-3,CASSSPSGGIDTQYF,TGTGCCAGCAGCTCCCCAAGCGGGGGTATAGATACGCAGTATTTT
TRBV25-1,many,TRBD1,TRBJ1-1,CASSEQGVGEVNTEAFF,TGTGCCAGCAGTGAACAGGGGGTGGGCGAAGTGAACACTGAAGCTTTCTTT
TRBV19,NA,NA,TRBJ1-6,CASSGGRTTRISPLHF,TGTGCCAGTTCCGGGGGAAGAACGACCCGGATTTCACCCCTCCACTTT
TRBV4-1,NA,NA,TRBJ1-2,CASSQVEVISFTF,TGCGCCAGCAGCCAAGTAGAAGTTATTTCGTTCACCTTC
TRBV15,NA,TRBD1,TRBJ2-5,CATSTRTGPGVTQYF,TGTGCCACCAGCACCCGGACAGGCCCGGGTGTGACCCAGTACTTC
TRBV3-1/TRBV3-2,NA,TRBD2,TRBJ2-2,CASSQLAGTSGGTGELFF,TGTGCCAGCAGCCAACTAGCCGGGACTAGCGGGGGCACCGGGGAGCTGTTTTTT
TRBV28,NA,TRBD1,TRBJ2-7,CASSFPRKGQGGYEQYF,TGTGCCAGCAGTTTTCCCCGCAAGGGACAGGGAGGGTACGAGCAGTACTTC
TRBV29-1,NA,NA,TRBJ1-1,CSVGEQVRNTEAFF,TGCAGCGTTGGGGAACAGGTGAGGAACACTGAAGCTTTCTTT
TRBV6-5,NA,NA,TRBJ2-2,CASSYSKSESGGELFF,TGTGCCAGCAGTTACTCGAAGTCGGAGTCTGGCGGGGAGCTGTTTTTT
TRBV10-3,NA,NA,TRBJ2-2,CAISEGQTNTGELFF,TGTGCCATCAGTGAAGGACAGACGAACACCGGGGAGCTGTTTTTT
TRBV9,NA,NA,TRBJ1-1,CASSVGDLTEAFF,TGTGCCAGCAGCGTAGGGGACTTGACTGAAGCTTTCTTT
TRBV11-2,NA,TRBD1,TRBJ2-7,CASSPLTGGAYEQYF,TGTGCCAGCAGCCCCCTGACAGGGGGCGCCTACGAGCAGTACTTC
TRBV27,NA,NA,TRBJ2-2,CASSFLVPGSSTGELFF,TGTGCCAGCAGTTTTCTTGTGCCAGGCAGTTCCACCGGGGAGCTGTTTTTT
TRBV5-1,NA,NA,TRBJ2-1,CASSLAYSYSYNEQFF,TGCGCCAGCAGCTTGGCCTACTCTTACTCCTACAATGAGCAGTTCTTC
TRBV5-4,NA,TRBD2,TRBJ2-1,CASSARSGMGPYNEQFF,TGTGCCAGCAGCGCCCGAAGCGGGATGGGCCCCTACAATGAGCAGTTCTTC
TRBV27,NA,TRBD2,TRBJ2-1,CASKRREGSNEQFF,TGTGCCAGCAAGCGGCGGGAGGGCTCCAATGAGCAGTTCTTC
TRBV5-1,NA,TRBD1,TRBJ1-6,CASSLVQGESSPLHF,TGCGCCAGCAGCTTGGTACAGGGGGAGAGTTCACCCCTCCACTTT
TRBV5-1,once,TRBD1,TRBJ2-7,CASSLSGTDLYSYEQYF,TGCGCCAGCAGCTTGTCAGGGACAGACCTCTACTCCTACGAGCAGTACTTC
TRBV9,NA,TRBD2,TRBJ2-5,CASSAWSGLAGKETQYF,TGTGCCAGCAGCGCCTGGTCCGGGCTAGCGGGAAAAGAGACCCAGTACTTC
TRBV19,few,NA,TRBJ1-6,CASSLRGMDSPLHF,TGTGCCAGTAGTCTCAGGGGAATGGATTCACCCCTCCACTTT
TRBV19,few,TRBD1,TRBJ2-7,CASRIRQGNYEQYF,TGTGCCAGTAGGATTAGACAGGGAAACTACGAGCAGTACTTC
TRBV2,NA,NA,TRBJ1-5,CASTPGNQPQHF,TGTGCCAGCACCCCCGGGAATCAGCCCCAGCATTTT
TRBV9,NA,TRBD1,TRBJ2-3,CASSDGNRGPSSDTQYF,TGTGCCAGCAGTGATGGGAACAGGGGTCCCTCATCGGATACGCAGTATTTT
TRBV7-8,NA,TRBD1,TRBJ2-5,CASSLAFSGGAETQYF,TGTGCCAGCAGCTTAGCGTTTTCAGGGGGAGCAGAGACCCAGTACTTC
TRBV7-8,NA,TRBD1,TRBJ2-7,CASSLPPDRASSYEQYF,TGTGCCAGCAGCTTACCCCCAGACAGGGCGAGCTCCTACGAGCAGTACTTC
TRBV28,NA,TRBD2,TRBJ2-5,CASSFRAGVSQETQYF,TGTGCCAGCAGTTTTCGGGCGGGAGTGTCCCAAGAGACCCAGTACTTC
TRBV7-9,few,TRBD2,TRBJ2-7,CASSLIAGAKYEQYF,TGTGCCAGCAGCTTAATAGCGGGCGCGAAGTACGAGCAGTACTTC
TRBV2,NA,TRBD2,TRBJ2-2,CASRGGGSNTGELFF,TGTGCCAGCAGGGGGGGAGGGAGTAACACCGGGGAGCTGTTTTTT
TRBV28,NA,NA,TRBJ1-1,CASRRRGNTEAFF,TGTGCCAGCAGGCGAAGGGGAAACACTGAAGCTTTCTTT